Listed below are T cell receptor beta chains from one sample, sequenced in a study of shared clonotypes between healthy human individuals. TCRdb's copy holds only in-frame clones and misses some; the assay was immunoSEQ multiplex PCR. The table lists around 2.3 million clones, approximately 94% of them singletons. Sequenced material: naive CD4+ T cells sorted from blood. These TCRs come from a man aged 18 to 30 in good health. CDR3s include the opening cysteine and the closing phenylalanine or tryptophan. A D gene is named only where the DNA matches it firmly. Some rows mark clone size as missing; the rest say once, few, many or name a class of expanded clone.

J gene: TRBJ2-7
D gene: NA
V gene: TRBV10-2
clone size: NA
CDR3 protein: CASSALGGVAYEQYF
CDR3 DNA: TGCGCCAGCAGTGCGTTGGGGGGAGTAGCCTACGAGCAGTACTTC

J gene: TRBJ2-5
D gene: NA
V gene: TRBV6-1
clone size: NA
CDR3 protein: CASRRQGQGTETQYF
CDR3 DNA: TGTGCCAGCAGAAGACAAGGGCAGGGAACAGAGACCCAGTACTTC

J gene: TRBJ2-3
D gene: TRBD2
V gene: TRBV10-3
clone size: NA
CDR3 protein: CAISGSIGGGGTDTQYF
CDR3 DNA: TGTGCCATCAGTGGCTCTATTGGGGGGGGAGGCACAGATACGCAGTATTTT

J gene: TRBJ1-6
D gene: TRBD1
V gene: TRBV6-5
clone size: NA
CDR3 protein: CASKQGSANSPLHF
CDR3 DNA: TGTGCCAGCAAACAGGGGTCTGCTAATTCACCCCTCCACTTT

J gene: TRBJ2-2
D gene: NA
V gene: TRBV5-1
clone size: NA
CDR3 protein: CASSFTAMNTGELFF
CDR3 DNA: TGCGCCAGCAGCTTCACAGCAATGAACACCGGGGAGCTGTTTTTT

J gene: TRBJ2-7
D gene: NA
V gene: TRBV6-5
clone size: NA
CDR3 protein: CASRGSYEQYF
CDR3 DNA: TGTGCCAGCAGGGGAAGCTACGAGCAGTACTTC

J gene: TRBJ2-1
D gene: NA
V gene: TRBV10-3
clone size: NA
CDR3 protein: CAISESFRENNEQFF
CDR3 DNA: TGTGCCATCAGTGAGTCTTTCAGGGAAAACAATGAGCAGTTCTTC

J gene: TRBJ1-2
D gene: NA
V gene: TRBV10-3
clone size: once
CDR3 protein: CAIGSSGGGNYGYTF
CDR3 DNA: TGTGCCATCGGCTCCTCCGGGGGGGGTAACTATGGCTACACCTTC

J gene: TRBJ1-4
D gene: NA
V gene: TRBV30
clone size: NA
CDR3 protein: CAWSVGGRNEKLFF
CDR3 DNA: TGTGCCTGGAGTGTGGGGGGGCGAAATGAAAAACTGTTTTTT

J gene: TRBJ2-7
D gene: NA
V gene: TRBV7-6
clone size: once
CDR3 protein: CASSRDFNYEQYF
CDR3 DNA: TGTGCCAGCAGTCGGGACTTTAACTACGAGCAGTACTTC

J gene: TRBJ2-1
D gene: TRBD2
V gene: TRBV4-1
clone size: NA
CDR3 protein: CASSTTSGRTVNEQFF
CDR3 DNA: TGCGCCAGCAGCACCACTAGCGGACGCACAGTCAATGAGCAGTTCTTC

J gene: TRBJ1-4
D gene: NA
V gene: TRBV5-1
clone size: NA
CDR3 protein: CASSLYSEGEKLFF
CDR3 DNA: TGCGCCAGCAGCTTGTATTCCGAGGGGGAAAAACTGTTTTTT

J gene: TRBJ2-5
D gene: NA
V gene: TRBV5-4
clone size: NA
CDR3 protein: CASSLDSLLLETQYF
CDR3 DNA: TGTGCCAGCAGCTTGGACTCCTTACTACTAGAGACCCAGTACTTC

J gene: TRBJ2-5
D gene: NA
V gene: TRBV5-1
clone size: NA
CDR3 protein: CASSFNQGRETQYF
CDR3 DNA: TGCGCCAGCAGCTTTAACCAGGGAAGGGAGACCCAGTACTTC

J gene: TRBJ2-1
D gene: TRBD2
V gene: TRBV5-1
clone size: NA
CDR3 protein: CASSLVTSGGGEQFF
CDR3 DNA: TGCGCCAGCAGCTTGGTGACTAGCGGGGGAGGGGAGCAGTTCTTC

J gene: TRBJ1-5
D gene: NA
V gene: TRBV7-9
clone size: NA
CDR3 protein: CASSLDGNQPQHF
CDR3 DNA: TGTGCCAGCAGCTTAGACGGTAATCAGCCCCAGCATTTT

J gene: TRBJ2-7
D gene: NA
V gene: TRBV6-5
clone size: NA
CDR3 protein: CASSYSRLRGPYEQYF
CDR3 DNA: TGTGCCAGCAGTTACTCTCGCTTGCGGGGGCCGTACGAGCAGTACTTC

J gene: TRBJ1-6
D gene: NA
V gene: TRBV7-9
clone size: once
CDR3 protein: CASTDGGGNSPLHF
CDR3 DNA: TGTGCCAGCACCGATGGGGGGGGCAATTCACCCCTCCACTTT

J gene: TRBJ2-5
D gene: NA
V gene: TRBV11-2
clone size: NA
CDR3 protein: CASSLEGRSSQETQYF
CDR3 DNA: TGTGCCAGCAGCTTAGAAGGGAGGAGCAGTCAAGAGACCCAGTACTTC

J gene: TRBJ2-2
D gene: NA
V gene: TRBV10-1
clone size: NA
CDR3 protein: CASSAARAGELFF
CDR3 DNA: TGCGCCAGCAGTGCGGCCCGCGCCGGGGAGCTGTTTTTT

J gene: TRBJ1-2
D gene: NA
V gene: TRBV6-5
clone size: NA
CDR3 protein: CASSYNEGGDGYTF
CDR3 DNA: TGTGCCAGCAGTTACAACGAGGGAGGGGATGGCTACACCTTC

J gene: TRBJ2-1
D gene: TRBD2
V gene: TRBV10-3
clone size: NA
CDR3 protein: CAISESSGSYNEQFF
CDR3 DNA: TGTGCCATCAGTGAGTCAAGCGGGAGCTACAATGAGCAGTTCTTC

J gene: TRBJ2-3
D gene: NA
V gene: TRBV28
clone size: NA
CDR3 protein: CASSLQRTSTDTQYF
CDR3 DNA: TGTGCCAGCAGTCTCCAAAGGACTAGCACAGATACGCAGTATTTT

J gene: TRBJ1-2
D gene: TRBD1
V gene: TRBV14
clone size: NA
CDR3 protein: CASSQVTGGSYGYTF
CDR3 DNA: TGTGCCAGCAGCCAAGTAACAGGGGGAAGCTATGGCTACACCTTC

J gene: TRBJ2-2
D gene: TRBD2
V gene: TRBV10-3
clone size: NA
CDR3 protein: CAIRAGVDTGELFF
CDR3 DNA: TGTGCCATCAGGGCGGGAGTGGACACCGGGGAGCTGTTTTTT

J gene: TRBJ2-2
D gene: TRBD1
V gene: TRBV4-1
clone size: NA
CDR3 protein: CASSLPGQGAAGELFF
CDR3 DNA: TGCGCCAGCAGTCTTCCGGGACAGGGGGCCGCCGGGGAGCTGTTTTTT

J gene: TRBJ1-3
D gene: NA
V gene: TRBV28
clone size: NA
CDR3 protein: CASSLSNTIYF
CDR3 DNA: TGTGCCAGCAGTTTGAGTAACACCATATATTTT

J gene: TRBJ1-1
D gene: NA
V gene: TRBV5-1
clone size: NA
CDR3 protein: CASSTQGQWNTEAFF
CDR3 DNA: TGCGCCAGCAGCACTCAAGGACAGTGGAACACTGAAGCTTTCTTT

J gene: TRBJ2-2
D gene: NA
V gene: TRBV5-4
clone size: NA
CDR3 protein: CASSSPGTSFTGELFF
CDR3 DNA: TGTGCCAGCAGCTCACCCGGGACTTCATTCACCGGGGAGCTGTTTTTT

J gene: TRBJ2-7
D gene: TRBD1
V gene: TRBV10-3
clone size: NA
CDR3 protein: CAISESGTDYEQYF
CDR3 DNA: TGTGCCATCAGTGAGTCGGGGACAGACTACGAGCAGTACTTC

J gene: TRBJ1-2
D gene: NA
V gene: TRBV12-2
clone size: NA
CDR3 protein: CASRFPRGAHGYTF
CDR3 DNA: TGTGCAAGTCGCTTCCCTCGGGGGGCTCATGGCTACACCTTC

J gene: TRBJ1-1
D gene: NA
V gene: TRBV6-1
clone size: once
CDR3 protein: CASSELRTGGTEAFF
CDR3 DNA: TGTGCCAGCAGTGAATTGAGGACGGGGGGCACTGAAGCTTTCTTT

J gene: TRBJ2-1
D gene: NA
V gene: TRBV29-1
clone size: NA
CDR3 protein: CSGISPNEQFF
CDR3 DNA: TGCAGCGGTATATCCCCCAATGAGCAGTTCTTC

J gene: TRBJ1-6
D gene: TRBD1
V gene: TRBV6-1
clone size: NA
CDR3 protein: CASSDLQGVNSPLHF
CDR3 DNA: TGTGCCAGCAGTGATCTACAGGGGGTTAATTCACCCCTCCACTTT

J gene: TRBJ2-4
D gene: TRBD2
V gene: TRBV7-2
clone size: NA
CDR3 protein: CASAPAGTIRNIQYF
CDR3 DNA: TGTGCCAGCGCCCCAGCAGGGACTATAAGAAACATTCAGTACTTC

J gene: TRBJ2-2
D gene: TRBD2
V gene: TRBV9
clone size: NA
CDR3 protein: CASSPRTSPGELFF
CDR3 DNA: TGTGCCAGCAGCCCCCGGACTAGCCCCGGGGAGCTGTTTTTT

J gene: TRBJ1-6
D gene: TRBD1
V gene: TRBV11-2
clone size: NA
CDR3 protein: CASSYRQGSSPLHF
CDR3 DNA: TGTGCCAGCAGCTACAGACAGGGGAGTTCACCCCTCCACTTT

J gene: TRBJ2-7
D gene: NA
V gene: TRBV6-6
clone size: few
CDR3 protein: CASSFQGNTYEQYF
CDR3 DNA: TGTGCCAGCAGTTTTCAGGGGAATACCTACGAGCAGTACTTC

J gene: TRBJ2-5
D gene: NA
V gene: TRBV6-1
clone size: once
CDR3 protein: CASSGKGARRGETQYF
CDR3 DNA: TGTGCCAGCAGTGGCAAGGGAGCGAGACGAGGGGAGACCCAGTACTTC

J gene: TRBJ1-6
D gene: NA
V gene: TRBV30
clone size: NA
CDR3 protein: CAWSVGNRGAYNSPLHF
CDR3 DNA: TGTGCCTGGAGTGTAGGTAACCGAGGGGCCTATAATTCACCCCTCCACTTT

J gene: TRBJ2-3
D gene: TRBD1
V gene: TRBV6-4
clone size: NA
CDR3 protein: CASSDSAFQGATQYF
CDR3 DNA: TGTGCCAGCAGTGACTCAGCTTTTCAGGGGGCGACGCAGTATTTT

J gene: TRBJ2-7
D gene: TRBD2
V gene: TRBV7-2
clone size: NA
CDR3 protein: CASSSSGLAGEQYF
CDR3 DNA: TGTGCCAGCAGCTCCTCGGGACTAGCGGGAGAGCAGTACTTC

J gene: TRBJ1-5
D gene: NA
V gene: TRBV21-1
clone size: NA
CDR3 protein: CASNPHFRQPQHF
CDR3 DNA: TGTGCCAGCAACCCTCACTTCAGGCAGCCCCAGCATTTT

J gene: TRBJ1-2
D gene: TRBD1
V gene: TRBV5-1
clone size: few
CDR3 protein: CASSSTGTVGYTF
CDR3 DNA: TGCGCCAGCAGCAGTACCGGGACAGTCGGCTACACCTTC

J gene: TRBJ2-7
D gene: NA
V gene: TRBV4-2
clone size: NA
CDR3 protein: CASSQEGGVSSYEQYF
CDR3 DNA: TGTGCCAGCAGCCAAGAAGGCGGGGTCAGCTCCTACGAGCAGTACTTC

J gene: TRBJ1-1
D gene: NA
V gene: TRBV29-1
clone size: NA
CDR3 protein: CSAGNAFF
CDR3 DNA: TGCAGCGCTGGAAACGCTTTCTTT

J gene: TRBJ2-1
D gene: TRBD1
V gene: TRBV5-4
clone size: NA
CDR3 protein: CASSLTGGSYNEQFF
CDR3 DNA: TGTGCCAGCAGCTTGACAGGGGGGTCCTACAATGAGCAGTTCTTC

J gene: TRBJ2-3
D gene: NA
V gene: TRBV5-8
clone size: NA
CDR3 protein: CASSSGATQYF
CDR3 DNA: TGTGCCAGCAGCTCCGGAGCTACGCAGTATTTT

J gene: TRBJ1-4
D gene: TRBD1
V gene: TRBV2
clone size: NA
CDR3 protein: CASSGQGVGDEKLFF
CDR3 DNA: TGTGCCAGCAGTGGACAGGGGGTGGGGGATGAAAAACTGTTTTTT

J gene: TRBJ1-3
D gene: NA
V gene: TRBV30
clone size: NA
CDR3 protein: CAWIRGGGNTIYF
CDR3 DNA: TGTGCCTGGATCCGGGGTGGAGGAAACACCATATATTTT

J gene: TRBJ1-1
D gene: NA
V gene: TRBV6-5
clone size: NA
CDR3 protein: CASSYSPGRPEAFF
CDR3 DNA: TGTGCCAGCAGTTACTCGCCAGGGAGGCCGGAAGCTTTCTTT

J gene: TRBJ2-5
D gene: NA
V gene: TRBV10-3
clone size: NA
CDR3 protein: CAISEFRETQYF
CDR3 DNA: TGTGCCATCAGTGAGTTTAGAGAGACCCAGTACTTC

J gene: TRBJ2-1
D gene: NA
V gene: TRBV18
clone size: NA
CDR3 protein: CASSAGDEQFF
CDR3 DNA: TGTGCCAGCTCAGCAGGGGATGAGCAGTTCTTC

J gene: TRBJ2-7
D gene: NA
V gene: TRBV29-1
clone size: NA
CDR3 protein: CSVGTASYEQYF
CDR3 DNA: TGCAGCGTAGGGACTGCTTCCTACGAGCAGTACTTC